This T cell receptor beta chain was sequenced during a study of blood T cells in healthy people across ages. Then a second PCR, running roughly 7 to 11 cycles, was carried out with a sample-barcoded 5' primer and a J-beta primer mix. Using its own MiXCR run on the 5' RACE reads, TCRdb lists one record per CDR3 protein. Here the sample spans about a million distinct CDR3 sequences, just over 50% being singletons. This CDR3 is 12 amino acids long. CDR1 and CDR2 from the germline V gene are MRHNA and SNTAGT. The V end lost 8 bases, the J end lost 5 bases, and 12 bases lay between the germline ends. Specimen: blood. The receptor was derived from a woman in her fifties or sixties in good health. V gene TRBV6-4 combines with J gene TRBJ1-1, with D perhaps TRBD1 (5 bases). The DNA of the CDR3 is TGTGCCAGCCAGGGAATGGTTACTGAAGCTTTCTTT. Encoded protein: CASQGMVTEAFF.